This is a list of T cell receptor beta chains from one sample in a study of cytomegalovirus exposure and HLA in healthy donors. Clones were sequenced by immunoSEQ multiplex PCR, and TCRdb holds only the in-frame ones, with some missing. Of around 190,000 clones listed, 85% are singletons. Sequencing was performed on PBMCs. The receptors come from a woman aged 45-60 years in good health and CMV-seronegative. The CDR3 runs from the conserved cysteine through the conserved F or W. The D gene is left open where the match is weak. Part of the rows lack a size; the others show once, few, many or a class for expanded clones.

CDR3aa: CASSYSGTATYEQYF
CDR3nt: TGTGCCAGCAGTTACAGTGGGACAGCAACCTACGAGCAGTACTTC
v_gene: TRBV6-6
abundance: few
d_gene: TRBD1
j_gene: TRBJ2-7

CDR3aa: CAIRASGVNTEAFF
CDR3nt: TGTGCCATCAGGGCCAGTGGAGTGAACACTGAAGCTTTCTTT
v_gene: TRBV10-3
abundance: NA
d_gene: NA
j_gene: TRBJ1-1

CDR3aa: CLSGTTNYGYTF
CDR3nt: TGTCTGTCCGGGACAACGAACTATGGCTACACCTTC
v_gene: TRBV28
abundance: NA
d_gene: NA
j_gene: TRBJ1-2

CDR3aa: CASSWTGRYNEQFF
CDR3nt: TGTGCCAGCAGCTGGACAGGGAGGTACAATGAGCAGTTCTTC
v_gene: TRBV5-4
abundance: few
d_gene: TRBD1
j_gene: TRBJ2-1

CDR3aa: CAISEQDRINEKLFF
CDR3nt: TGTGCCATCAGTGAGCAGGACAGAATTAATGAAAAACTGTTTTTT
v_gene: TRBV10-3
abundance: NA
d_gene: NA
j_gene: TRBJ1-4

CDR3aa: CASSMDSYSNQPQHF
CDR3nt: TGTGCCAGCAGCATGGACAGCTATAGCAATCAGCCCCAGCATTTT
v_gene: TRBV6-1
abundance: NA
d_gene: NA
j_gene: TRBJ1-5

CDR3aa: CASTLAGGYNEQFF
CDR3nt: TGCGCCAGCACTCTAGCGGGGGGGTACAATGAGCAGTTCTTC
v_gene: TRBV5-1
abundance: NA
d_gene: TRBD2
j_gene: TRBJ2-1

CDR3aa: CASSSWTGGNYEQFF
CDR3nt: TGTGCCAGCAGTTCCTGGACAGGGGGCAATTATGAGCAGTTCTTC
v_gene: TRBV27
abundance: NA
d_gene: TRBD1
j_gene: TRBJ2-1

CDR3aa: CASSLDKISPYEQYF
CDR3nt: TGTGCCAGCAGCCTCGACAAGATTTCTCCCTACGAGCAGTACTTC
v_gene: TRBV7-9
abundance: NA
d_gene: NA
j_gene: TRBJ2-7

CDR3aa: CASSQDGPIAASYNEQFF
CDR3nt: TGCGCCAGCAGCCAAGATGGCCCTATAGCGGCCTCCTACAATGAGCAGTTCTTC
v_gene: TRBV4-1
abundance: NA
d_gene: NA
j_gene: TRBJ2-1

CDR3aa: CASSSGGNEQFF
CDR3nt: TGTGCCAGCAGTTCTGGAGGGAATGAGCAGTTCTTC
v_gene: TRBV28
abundance: NA
d_gene: NA
j_gene: TRBJ2-1

CDR3aa: CASSKTGNLHQNYGYTF
CDR3nt: TGTGCCAGCAGTAAAACAGGGAACCTCCACCAGAACTATGGCTACACCTTC
v_gene: TRBV27
abundance: NA
d_gene: NA
j_gene: TRBJ1-2

CDR3aa: CASSPPRQGRGTEAFF
CDR3nt: TGTGCCAGTAGTCCGCCGAGACAGGGGCGGGGCACTGAAGCTTTCTTT
v_gene: TRBV19
abundance: NA
d_gene: TRBD1
j_gene: TRBJ1-1

CDR3aa: CASSPEGVEQPQHF
CDR3nt: TGTGCCAGCAGTCCTGAGGGGGTAGAGCAGCCCCAGCATTTT
v_gene: TRBV6-5
abundance: NA
d_gene: NA
j_gene: TRBJ1-5

CDR3aa: CASSSTGLAGVEQYF
CDR3nt: TGTGCCAGCAGCTCAACTGGACTAGCGGGAGTCGAGCAGTACTTC
v_gene: TRBV7-8
abundance: NA
d_gene: TRBD2
j_gene: TRBJ2-7

CDR3aa: CATSRGGQGTYEQYF
CDR3nt: TGTGCCACCAGCAGAGGGGGACAGGGAACCTACGAGCAGTACTTC
v_gene: TRBV15
abundance: NA
d_gene: TRBD1
j_gene: TRBJ2-7

CDR3aa: CASSIDPLPSGKIYEQYF
CDR3nt: TGTGCCAGTAGTATAGATCCCCTACCTAGCGGGAAGATCTACGAGCAGTACTTC
v_gene: TRBV19
abundance: NA
d_gene: TRBD2
j_gene: TRBJ2-7

CDR3aa: CASREEFFEQFF
CDR3nt: TGTGCCAGCCGAGAGGAGTTCTTTGAGCAGTTCTTC
v_gene: TRBV6-6
abundance: NA
d_gene: NA
j_gene: TRBJ2-1

CDR3aa: CASSFRRQGEGYTF
CDR3nt: TGTGCCAGCAGCTTTAGGAGACAGGGGGAAGGCTACACCTTC
v_gene: TRBV11-2
abundance: NA
d_gene: TRBD1
j_gene: TRBJ1-2

CDR3aa: CASSSTMAGGNVQYF
CDR3nt: TGTGCCAGCAGTTCTACAATGGCCGGAGGGAACGTTCAGTACTTC
v_gene: TRBV6-5
abundance: NA
d_gene: NA
j_gene: TRBJ2-4

CDR3aa: CASSSTATNEKLFF
CDR3nt: TGCGCCAGCAGCTCCACTGCAACTAATGAAAAACTGTTTTTT
v_gene: TRBV5-1
abundance: NA
d_gene: NA
j_gene: TRBJ1-4

CDR3aa: CASKPDRGTGELFF
CDR3nt: TGTGCCAGCAAACCAGACAGGGGAACCGGGGAGCTGTTTTTT
v_gene: TRBV27
abundance: once
d_gene: TRBD1
j_gene: TRBJ2-2

CDR3aa: CASSYRTSYNEQFF
CDR3nt: TGTGCCAGCAGTTACAGGACTTCATACAATGAGCAGTTCTTC
v_gene: TRBV6-5
abundance: NA
d_gene: NA
j_gene: TRBJ2-1

CDR3aa: CASRLQGTPSYEQYF
CDR3nt: TGTGCCAGCAGACTCCAGGGTACTCCATCCTACGAGCAGTACTTC
v_gene: TRBV6-1
abundance: NA
d_gene: NA
j_gene: TRBJ2-7

CDR3aa: CASSQERGGEQYF
CDR3nt: TGCGCCAGCAGCCAAGAAAGAGGAGGCGAGCAGTACTTC
v_gene: TRBV4-3
abundance: NA
d_gene: NA
j_gene: TRBJ2-7

CDR3aa: CASSQTGTGDEQYF
CDR3nt: TGTGCCAGCAGCCAGACCGGGACAGGGGACGAGCAGTACTTC
v_gene: TRBV27
abundance: NA
d_gene: TRBD1
j_gene: TRBJ2-7

CDR3aa: CASSSGTNNEQFF
CDR3nt: TGTGCCAGCAGTTCAGGAACCAACAATGAGCAGTTCTTC
v_gene: TRBV6-5
abundance: NA
d_gene: NA
j_gene: TRBJ2-1

CDR3aa: CASSFGTSGRAYNEQFF
CDR3nt: TGTGCCAGCAGTTTCGGGACTAGCGGGAGGGCCTACAATGAGCAGTTCTTC
v_gene: TRBV28
abundance: NA
d_gene: TRBD2
j_gene: TRBJ2-1

CDR3aa: CASSDPGLGSGYEQYF
CDR3nt: TGTGCCAGCAGTGACCCAGGACTAGGTAGCGGCTACGAGCAGTACTTC
v_gene: TRBV25-1
abundance: once
d_gene: TRBD2
j_gene: TRBJ2-7

CDR3aa: CASSPRVLLLHF
CDR3nt: TGTGCCAGCAGTCCCCGGGTACTTCTCCTCCACTTT
v_gene: TRBV6-1
abundance: NA
d_gene: NA
j_gene: TRBJ1-6

CDR3aa: CASSRLGGSQEEQYF
CDR3nt: TGTGCCAGCAGCCGCCTGGGGGGAAGCCAGGAAGAGCAGTACTTC
v_gene: TRBV27
abundance: NA
d_gene: NA
j_gene: TRBJ2-7

CDR3aa: CASNSGVGNQPQHF
CDR3nt: TGTGCCAGTAACTCAGGGGTAGGCAATCAGCCCCAGCATTTT
v_gene: TRBV19
abundance: NA
d_gene: NA
j_gene: TRBJ1-5

CDR3aa: CATRTSRSSYNEQFF
CDR3nt: TGTGCCACCAGGACTAGCAGGAGCTCCTACAATGAGCAGTTCTTC
v_gene: TRBV6-1
abundance: NA
d_gene: TRBD2
j_gene: TRBJ2-1

CDR3aa: CASSSGGGTNEKLFF
CDR3nt: TGCGCCAGCAGCTCTGGGGGGGGAACTAATGAAAAACTGTTTTTT
v_gene: TRBV5-1
abundance: NA
d_gene: NA
j_gene: TRBJ1-4

CDR3aa: CASSTPPGGRFGGELFF
CDR3nt: TGTGCCAGCAGCACACCCCCCGGCGGGAGGTTTGGCGGGGAGCTGTTTTTT
v_gene: TRBV21-1
abundance: NA
d_gene: NA
j_gene: TRBJ2-2

CDR3aa: CASSVRGKDEQFF
CDR3nt: TGTGCCAGTAGCGTCCGCGGCAAGGATGAGCAGTTCTTC
v_gene: TRBV19
abundance: NA
d_gene: NA
j_gene: TRBJ2-1

CDR3aa: CASSPRPREELFF
CDR3nt: TGTGCCAGCAGTCCCCGACCCCGGGAGGAGCTGTTTTTT
v_gene: TRBV27
abundance: NA
d_gene: NA
j_gene: TRBJ2-2

CDR3aa: CASSPPRASNTGSIGGYTF
CDR3nt: TGTGCCAGCAGCCCTCCCCGGGCAAGTAACACAGGTAGTATAGGTGGCTACACCTTC
v_gene: TRBV2
abundance: NA
d_gene: NA
j_gene: TRBJ1-2

CDR3aa: CATSSNSGRRTGELFF
CDR3nt: TGTGCCACCAGCAGCAATAGCGGGAGACGCACCGGGGAGCTGTTTTTT
v_gene: TRBV15
abundance: NA
d_gene: TRBD2
j_gene: TRBJ2-2

CDR3aa: CASSSLGTGVFYEQYF
CDR3nt: TGTGCCAGCAGCTCACTCGGGACAGGGGTATTCTACGAGCAGTACTTC
v_gene: TRBV11-2
abundance: NA
d_gene: TRBD1
j_gene: TRBJ2-7

CDR3aa: CASSLEPSGIYNEQFF
CDR3nt: TGTGCCAGCAGCTTGGAGCCTAGCGGGATCTACAATGAGCAGTTCTTC
v_gene: TRBV5-6
abundance: NA
d_gene: TRBD2
j_gene: TRBJ2-1

CDR3aa: CASSSPSGLGGQYF
CDR3nt: TGTGCCAGCAGTAGCCCCTCCGGGCTAGGAGGGCAGTACTTC
v_gene: TRBV6-5
abundance: NA
d_gene: NA
j_gene: TRBJ2-7

CDR3aa: CASRWWGRGDEQFF
CDR3nt: TGTGCCAGCAGATGGTGGGGGCGAGGGGATGAGCAGTTCTTC
v_gene: TRBV7-2
abundance: NA
d_gene: NA
j_gene: TRBJ2-1

CDR3aa: CASSFGTGSLSQPQHF
CDR3nt: TGTGCCAGCAGCTTTGGGACAGGGTCCTTAAGTCAGCCCCAGCATTTT
v_gene: TRBV7-9
abundance: NA
d_gene: TRBD1
j_gene: TRBJ1-5

CDR3aa: CAISALDIQETQYF
CDR3nt: TGTGCCATCAGTGCCTTGGACATCCAAGAGACCCAGTACTTC
v_gene: TRBV10-3
abundance: once
d_gene: NA
j_gene: TRBJ2-5

CDR3aa: CASSLGLAGVLTDTQYF
CDR3nt: TGCGCCAGCAGCTTGGGACTAGCGGGAGTTTTGACAGATACGCAGTATTTT
v_gene: TRBV5-1
abundance: NA
d_gene: TRBD2
j_gene: TRBJ2-3

CDR3aa: CASSVAGGSYEQYF
CDR3nt: TGTGCCAGCAGTGTGGCAGGGGGGTCCTACGAGCAGTACTTC
v_gene: TRBV28
abundance: NA
d_gene: NA
j_gene: TRBJ2-7

CDR3aa: CASSLHFSGSSYEQYF
CDR3nt: TGTGCCAGCAGCTTGCACTTTAGCGGGAGCTCCTACGAGCAGTACTTC
v_gene: TRBV7-8
abundance: NA
d_gene: TRBD2
j_gene: TRBJ2-7

CDR3aa: CASSLGQGKDYGYTF
CDR3nt: TGCGCCAGCAGCCTTGGACAGGGTAAAGACTATGGCTACACCTTC
v_gene: TRBV5-1
abundance: NA
d_gene: TRBD1
j_gene: TRBJ1-2

CDR3aa: CASSLAGTGEETQYF
CDR3nt: TGCGCCAGCAGCTTGGCCGGGACAGGGGAAGAGACCCAGTACTTC
v_gene: TRBV5-1
abundance: NA
d_gene: TRBD1
j_gene: TRBJ2-5

CDR3aa: CATSRVTSGRASRNEQFF
CDR3nt: TGTGCCACCAGCAGAGTAACAAGCGGGAGGGCTAGTCGCAATGAGCAGTTCTTC
v_gene: TRBV15
abundance: NA
d_gene: TRBD2
j_gene: TRBJ2-1

CDR3aa: CASSQTAGGWANEQFF
CDR3nt: TGTGCCAGCAGCCAAACAGCGGGAGGATGGGCCAATGAGCAGTTCTTC
v_gene: TRBV7-9
abundance: NA
d_gene: TRBD2
j_gene: TRBJ2-1

CDR3aa: CASSLGTSGQETQYF
CDR3nt: TGTGCCAGCAGTTTAGGGACTAGCGGTCAAGAGACCCAGTACTTC
v_gene: TRBV28
abundance: NA
d_gene: TRBD2
j_gene: TRBJ2-5

CDR3aa: CASSFESSSTTNEKLFF
CDR3nt: TGTGCCAGCAGTTTCGAGTCATCGTCAACAACTAATGAAAAACTGTTTTTT
v_gene: TRBV27
abundance: NA
d_gene: NA
j_gene: TRBJ1-4

CDR3aa: CASTNAQGAGTEAFF
CDR3nt: TGTGCCAGCACCAATGCACAGGGGGCTGGGACTGAAGCTTTCTTT
v_gene: TRBV6-5
abundance: NA
d_gene: TRBD1
j_gene: TRBJ1-1